The 24 T cell receptor beta chains reported below all come from one sample, sequenced in a study of cytomegalovirus exposure and HLA in healthy donors. PCR employed 60 Vbeta and 13 Jbeta primers. The data were produced by immunoSEQ multiplex PCR, yet TCRdb's version contains in-frame clones alone and is incomplete. This table has fewer than 200,000 clones, 87% appearing once. The sample comprised PBMCs. These receptor sequences come from a woman aged 25 to 39 in good health and CMV-seronegative.

V is TRBV11-2 and J is TRBJ2-3; D not certain. V gave up 1 base and J gave up 0 bases, with 14 bases separating them. The length of the CDR3 is 17 residues. The germline V gene encodes CDR1 SGHAT and CDR2 FQNNGV. The CDR3 DNA sequence: TGTGCCAGCAGCTTAGCAATCCGAGCAACTAGCACAGATACGCAGTATTTT. Its protein is CASSLAIRATSTDTQYF.

The CDR3 DNA follows: TGTGCCAGTAGCAGTGGGGGGGGCTTAGATACGCAGTATTTT. The encoded protein is CASSSGGGLDTQYF. The genes are TRBV19 and TRBJ2-3; D might be TRBD2 (7 bases). The CDR3 has 14 residues. V was clipped by 6 bases and J by 5 bases, with 15 bases between them. CDR1 and CDR2 from the germline V gene are LNHDA and SQIVND (reference sequence).

This clone was observed a single time. CDR3 DNA: TGTGCCAGTAGTAGAGACAGGGATCAGCCCCAGCATTTT. Translation: CASSRDRDQPQHF. The chain joins TRBV19 to TRBJ1-5; 7 bases line up with TRBD1. The CDR3 runs to 13 residues. Germline CDR1 reads LNHDA; CDR2 reads SQIVND (reference sequence). V lost 4 bases to trimming and J lost 5 bases; unmatched junction nucleotides: 2.

The rearrangement uses TRBV25-1 and TRBJ1-2; no clear D gene. V lost 2 bases to trimming and J lost 4 bases, with 11 bases between them. This CDR3 has 14 residues. CDR1 and CDR2 from the germline V gene are MGHDK and SYGVNS. The CDR3 sequence is CASSEIEFPYGYTF. The CDR3, as DNA: TGTGCCAGCAGTGAAATCGAGTTCCCCTATGGCTACACCTTC.

This chain connects TRBV7-2 to TRBJ2-4, with TRBD2 matching 9 bases. There are 14 residues in the CDR3. Germline V CDR1 and CDR2: SGHTA, FQGNSA. V lost 5 bases to trimming and J lost 15 bases; unmatched junction nucleotides: 14. In nucleotides, the CDR3 is TGTGCCAGCAGCCGGGAAGCGGGGGGCGGGCGGCGGTACTTC. Its protein is CASSREAGGGRRYF.

J is TRBJ2-2 and V is TRBV11-2; D remains unclear. Germline V lookup: CDR1 SGHAT, CDR2 FQNNGV. The CDR3 totals 13 residues. Trimming cost V 2 bases and J 5 bases, with 6 bases left between them. The CDR3 DNA follows: TGTGCCAGCAGCTTATCCGTAACCGGGGAGCTGTTTTTT. Protein product: CASSLSVTGELFF.

The rearrangement uses TRBV5-4 and TRBJ1-1, with TRBD1 matching over 7 bases. The CDR3 covers 14 residues. Trimming took 8 bases from V and 6 from J; bases not matched to a gene: 13. CDR1 and CDR2 from the germline V gene are SGHNT and YYREEE (reference sequence). In DNA form, the CDR3 reads TGTGCCAGGGTAGGTCCGACAGGGACCCCTGAAGCTTTCTTT. This translates into CARVGPTGTPEAFF. Supplemented by reference TRBV5-4 and TRBJ1-1, the full variable domain reads ETGVTQSPTHLIKTRGQQVTLRCSSQSGHNTVSWYQQALGQGPQFIFQYYREEENGRGNFPPRFSGLQFPNYSSELNVNALELDDSALYLCARVGPTGTPEAFFGQGTRLTVV.

The V call is TRBV6-5, the J call TRBJ2-5; no clear D gene. The CDR3 covers 14 residues. The germline V gene has CDR1 MNHEY and CDR2 SVGAGI. V shed 0 bases and J shed 2 bases, with 7 bases lying between them. CDR3: CASSYSTNQETQYF. CDR3 DNA: TGTGCCAGCAGTTACTCGACAAATCAAGAGACCCAGTACTTC.

The chain joins TRBV7-6 to TRBJ2-5, with 8 nucleotides matching TRBD2. CDR3 length equals 16 residues. The germline V gene has CDR1 SGHVS and CDR2 FNYEAQ. J gave up 2 bases and V 5 bases, and 10 bases lay outside the gene matches. The CDR3 loop reads CASSRRGSGEQETQYF. CDR3 coding DNA: TGTGCCAGCAGCCGAAGGGGTAGCGGGGAGCAAGAGACCCAGTACTTC.

This chain uses TRBV2 with TRBJ2-1, with 10 bases lining up with TRBD1. V shed 9 bases, J shed 4 bases, and the junction held 3 bases outside the gene matches. The CDR3 spans 13 residues. Germline V gives CDR1 SNHLY, CDR2 FYNNEI. CDR3 DNA: TGTGCCAGAGGGACAGGGGTGTACAATGAGCAGTTCTTC. This codes for CARGTGVYNEQFF.

On this clone: Other nucleotide sequences in the sample specify the same CDR3. The V gene is TRBV5-1, the J gene TRBJ2-3; D remains unclear. Germline CDR1 reads SGHRS; CDR2 reads YFSETQ. The CDR3 loop spans 15 amino acids. Trimming stripped 0 bases from V and 1 base from J, with 9 bases between. CDR3 in amino acids: CASSLAGTRTDTQYF. The CDR3, as DNA: TGCGCCAGCAGCTTGGCAGGCACCCGCACAGATACGCAGTATTTT. Complete variable domain (other parts from reference TRBV5-1 and TRBJ2-3): KAGVTQTPRYLIKTRGQQVTLSCSPISGHRSVSWYQQTPGQGLQFLFEYFSETQRNKGNFPGRFSGRQFSNSRSEMNVSTLELGDSALYLCASSLAGTRTDTQYFGPGTRLTVL.

The chain joins TRBV28 to TRBJ2-3; 7 nucleotides agree with TRBD2. The CDR3 is made up of 13 amino acids. The V gene's germline CDR1 is MDHEN and CDR2 SYDVKM. V trimming: 1 base; J trimming: 7 bases; junction bases outside the gene matches: 2. CDR3 nucleotide sequence: TGTGCCAGCAGTTTATCCGGGGGGAATACGCAGTATTTT. Amino acids: CASSLSGGNTQYF.

The J gene is TRBJ1-2, the V gene TRBV6-5; TRBD1 matches at 7 bases. V was pared by 2 bases and J by 1 base, with 7 bases of the junction left unmatched. The germline CDR1 and CDR2 sequences are MNHEY and SVGAGI. The CDR3 sequence is 16 residues long. Here the CDR3 DNA reads TGTGCCAGCAGTTACGTCAGGGGGAACAGTAACTATGGCTACACCTTC. It translates to CASSYVRGNSNYGYTF.

Comments on this clone: The sample contains more than one DNA sequence encoding this CDR3. The chain links TRBV5-8 to TRBJ2-1; 9 bases agree with TRBD2. This CDR3 has 15 amino acids. The V and J ends lost 0 bases and 4 bases, in that order; junction bases with no gene match: 2. Germline CDR1 SGHTS, CDR2 YDEGEE. DNA for the CDR3: TGTGCCAGCAGCTTGGGACTAGCGGCGTACAATGAGCAGTTCTTC. This translates into CASSLGLAAYNEQFF.

The chain couples TRBV6-6 to TRBJ1-4, with TRBD1 matching 11 bases. Germline V gene lookup returns CDR1 MNHNY and CDR2 SVGAGI (reference sequence). The CDR3 runs 15 residues. The J segment lost 7 bases and the V segment lost 6 bases, leaving 7 bases of the junction unmatched. CDR3 in amino acids: CASSLSGTGGEKLFF. The CDR3 nucleotides read TGTGCCAGCAGCCTCTCCGGGACAGGGGGTGAAAAACTGTTTTTT.

J is TRBJ2-3 and V is TRBV11-2; D gene ambiguous. Germline V CDR1 and CDR2: SGHAT, FQNNGV. Between the trimmed V and J ends, which lost 5 bases and 3 bases, there was a span of 3 bases. The CDR3 contains 11 residues. As DNA, the CDR3 is TGTGCCAGCAGCCATACAGATACGCAGTATTTT. Encoded protein: CASSHTDTQYF.

This clone was recorded once. This chain links TRBV2 with TRBJ2-6; 8 positions agree with TRBD1. CDR1 and CDR2 from the germline V gene are SNHLY and FYNNEI. The CDR3 runs to 17 residues. The V segment lost 9 bases and the J segment 2 bases; nucleotides outside the gene matches: 12. CDR3 sequence (DNA): TGTGCCAGTAAAAAAACAGGGGGAGTCACTGGGGCCAACGTCCTGACTTTC. Amino acid sequence: CASKKTGGVTGANVLTF. Complete variable domain (other parts from reference TRBV2 and TRBJ2-6): EPEVTQTPSHQVTQMGQEVILRCVPISNHLYFYWYRQILGQKVEFLVSFYNNEISEKSEIFDDQFSVERPDGSNFTLKIRSTKLEDSAMYFCASKKTGGVTGANVLTFGAGSRLTVL.

The V gene is TRBV11-2, the J gene TRBJ2-2, with D maybe TRBD1 (6 bases). TRBJ1-3 explains the end of the DNA better; the J call may be wrong. CDR3 size: 14 residues. CDR1 and CDR2 from the germline V gene are SGHAT and FQNNGV. CDR3 sequence (DNA): TGTGCCAGCAGCTTAGACAGGGGCGTGCACACCATATATTTT. It encodes CASSLDRGVHTIYF.

The chain couples TRBV5-8 to TRBJ1-2; D unclear. Germline lookup yields CDR1 SGHTS and CDR2 YDEGEE. The CDR3 loop spans 12 amino acids. Trimming removed 4 bases from V and 8 bases from J, with 12 bases in between. CDR3 DNA sequence: TGTGCCAGCAGCCCCGGGTTCCGGGGCTACACCTTC. Protein: CASSPGFRGYTF.

The chain employs TRBV6-5 and TRBJ1-5, with 7 bases fitting TRBD1. Per the germline V gene, CDR1 is MNHEY and CDR2 is SVGAGI. The CDR3 is 14 residues long. With V trimmed by 2 bases and J by 3 bases, 1 base remained unmatched. Here the CDR3 DNA reads TGTGCCAGCAGTTACGGACAGGTCAATCAGCCCCAGCATTTT. Amino acids: CASSYGQVNQPQHF.

This sequence joins TRBV12-5 and TRBJ1-1, with 9 bases identical to TRBD1. V gave up 7 bases and J gave up 6 bases; unmatched junction bases: 9. Germline CDR1 and CDR2: LGHNT and FRNRAP. This CDR3 spans 14 amino acids. The CDR3 nucleotides read TGTGCTAGTGCCCCAGGACAGGGGTTCTCTGAAGCTTTCTTT. The encoded protein is CASAPGQGFSEAFF.

The chain uses TRBV6-5 and TRBJ1-1; 8 nucleotides agree with TRBD1. Germline V gene sequence: CDR1 MNHEY, CDR2 SVGAGI. Trimming at V came to 6 bases and at J to 3 bases, leaving 9 bases not matched to a gene. This CDR3 region has 15 residues. DNA of the CDR3: TGTGCCAGCAGACCCCAGGGGGCTTTAGACACTGAAGCTTTCTTT. Protein sequence: CASRPQGALDTEAFF.

CDR3 sequence: CASSGLRGQFF. The CDR3 DNA reads TGCGCCAGCAGTGGTCTCAGGGGGCAGTTCTTC. V is TRBV10-1 and J is TRBJ2-1, with D tentatively TRBD1 (6 bases). V was pared by 4 bases and J by 12 bases, with 10 bases between. This CDR3 has 11 residues. The germline gives CDR1 WNHNN, CDR2 SYGVQD (reference sequence).

The chain recombines TRBV5-1 with TRBJ1-2; TRBD1 is a possible D gene (6 bases). Germline CDR1 SGHRS, CDR2 YFSETQ. The germline V and J ends were trimmed by 0 bases and 3 bases, with 9 bases remaining between them. This CDR3 comprises 14 residues. CDR3 amino acids: CASSLAPGDYGYTF. CDR3 nucleotides: TGCGCCAGCAGCTTGGCGCCAGGGGACTATGGCTACACCTTC.